This T cell receptor (beta chain) was identified during a study of T cell repertoires in aging, cancer and after chemotherapy (dated by TCRdb to about 2019). Context from the whole study: Donors spanned six age groups from 30 or younger to 70 or older, with at least three individuals per group. To look at immunoaging and at how T cells reconstitute after chemotherapy, the study profiled TCR beta repertoires in peripheral blood from both healthy donors and cancer patients. Control TCR repertoires from healthy donors were recorded over several months to years, and clear clonal overlap was observed across re-sampling. A cohort of 220 or so cancer patients (over 90 with hematological and roughly 120 with solid cancers) was assembled, and approximately 97 healthy donors were included as a reference group. In total, the full dataset held 7.5 million to 9.5 million TCR reads.

Genomic DNA extracted from peripheral blood, rather than sorted cells or RNA, was used as the source for amplification of TCR beta rearrangements. V is cut back by 6 bases and J by 6 bases, with 1 base in the junction unmatched. Taken from cysteine to phenylalanine, the CDR3 has 12 residues. Of the read, only the CDR3 DNA is kept; its 36 bases are in frame from base 1. The germline V gene supplies CDR1 SNHLY and CDR2 FYNNEI. Points on this clonotype: Its antigen is unknown. The input lacks base qualities; no much larger clone sits a single base away.

General conclusions and limits of the study: The authors noted that the repertoire data do not allow conclusions about immunological memory after chemotherapy. In healthy donors, the decline in TCR diversity with age was mainly explained by loss of richness, whereas in cancer patients loss of evenness was also found to contribute. Untreated patients with hematological or solid cancers showed significantly lower blood TCR diversity and higher clonality than age-matched healthy donors. An increase in median generation probability over the chemotherapy interval was observed in both cancer cohorts, suggesting that the repertoire was reconstituted through rebound thymic output.

Multiplex touch-down PCR with a mixed TRB-A/B primer pool was used to amplify rearranged TRB sequences covering the V, D and J segments. Illumina adapters and sample indices were attached to the amplicons through two consecutive PCR reactions run with Phusion HS II polymerase. Amplicons were gel-purified using the NucleoSpin Gel and PCR Clean-up kit and were subsequently checked with Qubit and an Agilent 2100 Bioanalyzer. Sequencing of libraries was carried out on an Illumina MiSeq in 600-cycle, single-indexed, paired-end runs. As for the authors' bioinformatics: MiXCR versions 2.12 and 3.0.5 were used to process TRB sequences. Each unique CDR3 nucleotide sequence counted as one clone, and only productive sequences with at least two reads were retained. The repertoire metrics were Shannon diversity, evenness, clonality (calculated as one minus evenness), and diversity profiles parameterized by alpha from 0 to 5. The IGoR algorithm was used to compute generation probabilities of clones in paired pre- and post-chemotherapy samples. The public reads were run again by TCRdb, first through fastp at Q25 and then through MiXCR, and only productive beta chains were kept. Each record represents a unique CDR3 protein, reported with the most common genes and DNA among its rows. The V and J calls and clone size are TCRdb's, not the authors'. The sample contains about 13,000 distinct CDR3 sequences, 25% of them found a single time. Around 50% of the sample lies in the top ten.

The V and J genes are TRBV2 and TRBJ2-2; a stretch of 7 junction bases matches TRBD2. This clonotype was obtained from a human donor in good health. The sample was blood. The CDR3 amino acid sequence is: CASRGLAGELFF. The sequenced DNA: TGTGCCAGCAGAGGACTAGCCGGGGAGCTGTTTTTT. Full variable domain (CDR3 extended with the reference TRBV2 and TRBJ2-2 proteins): EPEVTQTPSHQVTQMGQEVILRCVPISNHLYFYWYRQILGQKVEFLVSFYNNEISEKSEIFDDQFSVERPDGSNFTLKIRSTKLEDSAMYFCASRGLAGELFFGEGSRLTVL.